This T cell receptor beta chain is drawn from a study of blood T cells in healthy people across ages. Study-wide findings and caveats: Observed TCR beta diversity showed a strong correlation with the percentage of naive T cells as measured by flow cytometry. Older individuals had lower TCR beta diversity per million T cells (the decline was roughly linear).

Peripheral blood samples of roughly 9.9 milliliters were drawn from each donor. There were at least 6 micrograms of total RNA extracted from every sample. With a J-beta primer mix and a sample-barcoded 5' primer, a second PCR ran roughly 7 to 11 cycles. In TCRdb, the 5' RACE reads were re-called with MiXCR into one record per CDR3 protein. The sample holds about 1.7 million distinct CDR3 sequences, approximately 30% seen once. Concerning this clonotype: No antigen is known for it.

The receptor was isolated from a woman under 40 in good health. The sequencing input was blood.

The CDR3 DNA is TGTGCCAGCAGCGGTACAACGGCTGGGGCCAACGTCCTGACTTTC. This translates into CASSGTTAGANVLTF. V gene TRBV2 combines with J gene TRBJ2-6, with D hard to call. Trimming cost V 6 bases and J 2 bases, with 11 bases left between them. The germline CDR1 and CDR2 sequences are SNHLY and FYNNEI. CDR3 length: 15 amino acids.